The 14 T cell receptor beta chains below come from one sample, sequenced in a study of tumor and adjacent non-tumor tissue in lung cancer. Three rounds of nested PCR, following a modified ARM-PCR protocol, produced the TCRbeta library. One entry per CDR3 protein, called by TCRdb with MiXCR from the multiplex PCR reads. Of about 98,000 distinct CDR3 sequences detected, less than 85% appear once; the ten largest clones hold less than 40%. No cell sorting was done before RNA was extracted from the tissue. More than 3 cm separated this lung sample from the edge of the tumor. Input material: distant non-tumor lung tissue. All receptors come from a man in his 60s with small cell lung cancer.

Concerning this clonotype itself: One end of the junction does not line up with germline, which may come from a read error. The J gene is TRBJ2-2, the V gene TRBV12-3 or TRBV12-4, with 7 bases aligning to TRBD1. The CDR3 runs to 13 residues. The CDR3 protein is CASSSQGNRELLF. The DNA for the CDR3 is TGTGCCAGCAGTTCACAGGGGAACAGGGAGTTGCTTTTT.

About this clonotype itself: The missing conserved phenylalanine or tryptophan at the end of this CDR3 makes a read error likely. This chain links TRBV5-1 with TRBJ2-2; D is unresolved. V lost 4 bases, J lost 2 bases, and 12 bases lay in between. CDR1 is SGHRS and CDR2 is YFSETQ in the germline V gene. The CDR3 is 15 residues long. In DNA, the CDR3 is TGCGCCAGCAGCCGTGAGGCACTTAACACCGGGGAGCTGTTTTCT. Translation: CASSREALNTGELFS.

This chain uses TRBV29-1 with TRBJ2-5; unclear D gene. Trimming left V 5 bases short and J 3 bases short, with 16 bases between. The CDR3 runs to 14 residues. CDR1 and CDR2 (germline): SQVTM, ANQGSEA. In DNA, the CDR3 is TGCAGCGTTCGGAGCCCAGAGGCAAAAGAGACCCAGTACTTC. This encodes CSVRSPEAKETQYF.

As regards this clonotype: The CDR3 does not close with the conserved phenylalanine or tryptophan, likely indicating a read error. The chain is built from TRBV6-5 and TRBJ2-3; D ambiguous. V was shortened by 6 bases and J by 1 base, with 11 bases between the two germline ends. CDR3 length: 14 residues. Germline values: CDR1 MNHEY, CDR2 SVGAGI. CDR3 sequence: CASSSGYGTDTQYL. As DNA, the CDR3 is TGTGCCAGCAGCTCAGGCTATGGCACAGATACGCAGTATTTA.

This clonotype has more than one count but fewer than ten. This may arise from a read error, as a much more abundant clone is one base away. The chain has TRBV6-1 and TRBJ2-5; TRBD2 matches 9 bases. The CDR3 runs 15 residues. The germline V gene encodes CDR1 MNHNS and CDR2 SASEGT. CDR3: CACRDWASGKETQYF. CDR3 sequence (DNA): TGTGCCTGCAGGGATTGGGCTAGCGGGAAAGAGACCCAGTACTTC.

The J gene is TRBJ2-1, the V gene TRBV5-6; D remains ambiguous. The CDR3 runs to 16 residues. V lost 0 bases, J lost 12 bases, and 22 bases lay in between. In germline, CDR1 is SGHDT, CDR2 YYEEEE. CDR3 nucleotides: TGTGCCAGCAGCTTGGCCCCGATGCGCACGAATGACGTGCAGTTCTTC. Encoded protein: CASSLAPMRTNDVQFF.

Comment on this clonotype: Mismatch with germline at one junction end may stem from a read error. The rearrangement uses TRBV11-1 and TRBJ2-1, with TRBD2 matching 11 bases. Germline V gene data show CDR1 as SGHAT and CDR2 as FQDESV (reference sequence). This CDR3 region has 18 residues. CDR3 DNA sequence: TGTGCGAGCAGCTCAGAATTGAGTACTAGCGGGAGTGGTAATGAGCAGTTCTTC. Protein product: CASSSELSTSGSGNEQFF.

J is TRBJ2-2 and V is TRBV6-5; 7 bases fit TRBD2. J gave up 13 bases and V 0 bases, and 8 bases lay outside the gene matches. The germline gives CDR1 MNHEY, CDR2 SVGAGI. The CDR3 is made up of 14 amino acids. The CDR3 sequence: CASSYSGPRGRLFF. CDR3 sequence (DNA): TGTGCCAGCAGTTACTCGGGGCCCCGCGGGAGGCTGTTTTTT.

For this clonotype: At one of its ends the junction is not consistent with the germline gene, which may arise from a read error. The chain links TRBV6-6 to TRBJ2-2; TRBD2 matches at 10 bases. The CDR3 runs 15 residues. The germline V gene encodes CDR1 MNHNY and CDR2 SVGAGI (reference sequence). Written as DNA, the CDR3 is TGTGCCAGCAGTTATAGCGGGAGGTACACCGGGGACCTGTTTTTT. Its translation is CASSYSGRYTGDLFF.

About this clonotype: Germline and junction disagree at one end, which may indicate a read error. V and J are TRBV4-1 and TRBJ2-7, with D possibly TRBD2 on 5 matching bases. The CDR3 sequence is 17 residues long. CDR1 and CDR2 from the germline V gene are MGHRA and YSYEKL. CDR3 sequence (DNA): TGCGCCAGCAGTCAAGCCATGAGGAGGACGGACTCCTACGAGCTGTACTTC. Translation: CASSQAMRRTDSYELYF.

The chain couples TRBV11-2 to TRBJ2-1; 10 bases map to TRBD2. The ends lost 4 bases at V and 3 bases at J; junction bases unmatched: 0. Germline values: CDR1 SGHAT, CDR2 FQNNGV. The CDR3 is 14 residues long. The CDR3 loop is CASSSSGGYNEQFF. CDR3 nucleotides: TGTGCCAGCAGCTCTAGCGGGGGCTACAATGAGCAGTTCTTC.

Worth noting for this clonotype: The junction departs from the called germline gene at one end, perhaps through a read error. The chain is built from TRBV11-2 and TRBJ1-4; 8 nucleotides align to TRBD1. CDR1 SGHAT and CDR2 FQNNGV come from the germline V gene. The CDR3 spans 13 residues. This CDR3 is CAGSRTGNEKLFF. CDR3 nucleotide sequence: TGTGCCGGCAGTAGGACAGGGAATGAAAAACTGTTTTTT.

About this clonotype itself: A read error may explain this, as a much larger clone is one base away. Given the absence of the conserved phenylalanine or tryptophan at the CDR3 end, a read error is likely. V gene TRBV24-1 combines with J gene TRBJ2-1; 8 bases match TRBD2. Looked up from germline, CDR1 is KGHDR and CDR2 is SFDVKD. This CDR3 comprises 18 residues. V was pared by 9 bases and J by 0 bases, with 15 bases of the junction left unmatched. The DNA for the CDR3 is TGTGCCACCCTTAGCGGGAATCTAACCTTGAGCTCCTACAATGAGCAGTTCCTC. Translation gives CATLSGNLTLSSYNEQFL.

The chain has TRBV6-5 and TRBJ2-1; 7 nucleotides agree with TRBD2. Germline CDR1 and CDR2: MNHEY and SVGAGI. This CDR3 comprises 17 residues. In nucleotides, the CDR3 is TGTGGCAGGAGTTACTCGATCTGGGGACTAACGGACAATGAGCAGTTCTTC. Its translation: CGRSYSIWGLTDNEQFF.